The TCR beta chain under discussion was sequenced for a study of radiation and T cells in renal cell carcinoma. At the level of the study: Nephrectomy followed 15 Gy stereotactic body radiation by 4 weeks.

Germline V lookup: CDR1 SGHAT, CDR2 FQNNGV. Trimming removed 2 bases from V and 5 bases from J, with 7 bases in between. The CDR3 extends over 13 amino acids. Documented time point: baseline pretreatment blood. Regarding treatment: 15 Gy SBRT to primary tumor, nephrectomy 4 weeks later. Serial blood draws occurred at baseline and 2 and 4 weeks post-SBRT. Clear cell pathology was present in this patient's renal cell carcinoma. Profiling relied on immunoSEQ multiplex PCR, and the TCRdb table lists in-frame clones only, not all of them. The sample lists about 150,000 clones, 88% occurring once. Study outcomes and limitations: Top tumor clonotypes rose in blood 2 weeks post-radiation, then contracted.

For this clone: Its antigen is not known.

The clonotype was recovered from a woman aged 65 to 85 with renal cell carcinoma. This sample comprised blood, obtained from a patient whose treatment included radiotherapy and nephrectomy. The V call is TRBV11-2, the J call TRBJ1-5; D unclear. For the CDR3, the DNA is TGTGCCAGCAGCTTAAGCGGATATCAGCCCCAGCATTTT. Amino acids: CASSLSGYQPQHF.